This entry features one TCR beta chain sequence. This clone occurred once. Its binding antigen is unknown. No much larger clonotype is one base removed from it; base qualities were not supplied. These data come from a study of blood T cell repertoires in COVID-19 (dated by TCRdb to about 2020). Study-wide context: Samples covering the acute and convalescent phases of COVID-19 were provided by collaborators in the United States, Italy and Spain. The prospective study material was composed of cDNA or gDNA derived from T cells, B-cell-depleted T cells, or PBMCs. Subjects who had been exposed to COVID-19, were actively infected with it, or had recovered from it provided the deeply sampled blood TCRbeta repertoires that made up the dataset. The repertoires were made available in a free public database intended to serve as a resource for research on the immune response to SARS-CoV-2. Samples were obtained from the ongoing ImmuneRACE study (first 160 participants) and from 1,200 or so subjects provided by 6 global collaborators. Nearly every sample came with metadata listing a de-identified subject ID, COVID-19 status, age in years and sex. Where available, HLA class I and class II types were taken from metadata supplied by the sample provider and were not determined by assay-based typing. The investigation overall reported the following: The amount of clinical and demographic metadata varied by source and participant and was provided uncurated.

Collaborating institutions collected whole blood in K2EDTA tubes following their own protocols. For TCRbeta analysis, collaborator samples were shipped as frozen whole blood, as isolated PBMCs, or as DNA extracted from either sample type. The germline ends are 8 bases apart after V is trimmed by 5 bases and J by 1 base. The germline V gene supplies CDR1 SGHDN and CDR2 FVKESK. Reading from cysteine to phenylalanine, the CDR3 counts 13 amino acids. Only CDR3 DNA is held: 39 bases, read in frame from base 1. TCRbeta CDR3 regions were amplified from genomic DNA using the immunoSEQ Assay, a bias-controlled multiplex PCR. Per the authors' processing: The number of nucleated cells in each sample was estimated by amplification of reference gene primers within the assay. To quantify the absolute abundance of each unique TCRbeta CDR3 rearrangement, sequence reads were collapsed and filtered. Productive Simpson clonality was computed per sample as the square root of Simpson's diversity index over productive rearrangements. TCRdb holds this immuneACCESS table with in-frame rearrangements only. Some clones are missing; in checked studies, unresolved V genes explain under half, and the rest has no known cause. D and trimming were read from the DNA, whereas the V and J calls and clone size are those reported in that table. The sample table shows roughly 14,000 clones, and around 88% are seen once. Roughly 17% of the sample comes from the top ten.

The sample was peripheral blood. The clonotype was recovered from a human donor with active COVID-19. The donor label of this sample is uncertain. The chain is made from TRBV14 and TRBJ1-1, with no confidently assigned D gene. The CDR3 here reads CASSKTRNTEAFF. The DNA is TGTGCCAGCAGCAAAACAAGGAACACTGAAGCTTTCTTT.